These 13 T cell receptor beta chains share one sample of origin, sequenced in a study of shared T cell receptors in the human thymus (dated by TCRdb to about 2021). The library was generated by the immunoSEQ multiplex PCR assay. This immuneACCESS table, as held by TCRdb, lists in-frame sequences with V and J called but not all clones. Of the missing ones, under half trace to an unresolved V gene in checked studies; the others have no known cause. Recorded for this sample are 700,000 or so clones; 70% to 90% of them occurred a single time. Of the sample, more than 0.008% is held by the ten largest clones. Separately, the same data were catalogued under a study of human thymus T cells.

The sample comprised thymocytes. Every receptor here comes from a girl under three years old with a congenital heart defect. Donor details come from another sample of the same person, matched by shared clones.

V usage is TRBV18 and J usage is TRBJ2-5; TRBD2 aligns across 8 bases. Germline loops: CDR1 KGHSH, CDR2 LQKENI. This CDR3 spans 18 amino acids. Unmatched junction bases numbered 16, after V lost 3 bases and J lost 4 bases. CDR3 sequence (DNA): TGTGCCAGCTCACCTCCCTCTTCCGGGACTAGGCAAGGAGAGACCCAGTACTTC. Protein sequence: CASSPPSSGTRQGETQYF.

The chain uses TRBV12-5 and TRBJ2-3; tentatively, D is TRBD1 (6 bases). Trimming took 3 bases from V and 0 from J, leaving 19 bases between them. The CDR3 extends over 18 amino acids. From germline, CDR1 is LGHNT and CDR2 FRNRAP. CDR3 loop: CASGFGAGVLTSTDTQYF. The DNA of the CDR3 is TGTGCTAGTGGTTTCGGGGCAGGGGTCTTAACTAGCACAGATACGCAGTATTTT.

The chain has TRBV9 and TRBJ1-2; TRBD1 matches at 8 bases. Looked up from germline, CDR1 is SGDLS and CDR2 is YYNGEE. Losses at the gene ends were 0 bases for V and 0 bases for J; bases not matched to a gene: 7. The CDR3 is 17 residues long. The CDR3 here is CASSVAGGTGTNYGYTF. In nucleotides, the CDR3 is TGTGCCAGCAGCGTAGCCGGGGGGACAGGAACTAACTATGGCTACACCTTC.

In this sample, this clone turned up once. CDR3 nucleotide sequence: TGTGCCATCAGTGAGTTTTACAGGGCTGGGCAGCCCCAGCATTTT. The encoded protein is CAISEFYRAGQPQHF. V gene TRBV10-3 combines with J gene TRBJ1-5, with D maybe TRBD1 (6 bases). CDR3 length: 15 residues. CDR1 and CDR2 from the germline V gene are ENHRY and SYGVKD. The V and J ends lost 1 base and 7 bases respectively, with 14 bases between them.

The gene calls are TRBV2 and TRBJ1-2; possible D gene TRBD1, 6 bases. Germline V gives CDR1 SNHLY, CDR2 FYNNEI. V was clipped by 0 bases and J by 4 bases, with 12 bases between them. This CDR3 is built from 15 residues. For the CDR3, the DNA is TGTGCCAGCAGTGAAGCGCGAGGACAGACCTATGGCTACACCTTC. Its protein is CASSEARGQTYGYTF.

The chain couples TRBV15 to TRBJ1-1; D possibly corresponds to TRBD1 (6 bases). The germline V and J ends were trimmed by 0 bases and 1 base, with 15 bases remaining between them. Germline V gene data show CDR1 as LNHNV and CDR2 as YYDKDF (reference sequence). This CDR3 contains 17 residues. CDR3 amino acids: CATSRDVLGQPNTEAFF. CDR3 bases: TGTGCCACCAGCAGAGATGTTTTAGGACAGCCGAACACTGAAGCTTTCTTT. Combining the CDR3 with reference TRBV15 and TRBJ1-1 gives the whole variable domain DAMVIQNPRYQVTQFGKPVTLSCSQTLNHNVMYWYQQKSSQAPKLLFHYYDKDFNNEADTPDNFQSRRPNTSFCFLDIRSPGLGDTAMYLCATSRDVLGQPNTEAFFGQGTRLTVV.

The chain combines TRBV2 with TRBJ2-1; TRBD2 agrees at 9 bases. The CDR3 covers 13 residues. Per the germline V gene, CDR1 is SNHLY and CDR2 is FYNNEI. V was clipped by 7 bases and J by 6 bases; unmatched bases: 4. The CDR3 loop reads CASTGGGANEQFF. The CDR3 DNA reads TGTGCCAGCACGGGCGGGGGGGCCAATGAGCAGTTCTTC.

The V gene is TRBV11-2, the J gene TRBJ1-2; 9 nucleotides line up with TRBD1. The CDR3 extends over 15 amino acids. The germline V gene encodes CDR1 SGHAT and CDR2 FQNNGV. J gave up 7 bases and V 5 bases, and 11 bases lay outside the gene matches. The CDR3 sequence is CASSPKYRGLSGYTF. The CDR3 DNA is TGTGCCAGCAGCCCAAAATACAGGGGGCTCAGTGGCTACACCTTC.

V usage is TRBV29-1 and J usage is TRBJ1-1; tentatively, D is TRBD1 (6 bases). Germline loops: CDR1 SQVTM, CDR2 ANQGSEA. There are 16 residues in the CDR3. V shed 6 bases and J shed 4 bases, with 24 bases lying between them. The CDR3 DNA reads as TGCAGCGTCCGTAAAGCCCGACAGGCTCGGGGCACTGAAGCTTTCTTT. Protein: CSVRKARQARGTEAFF. The whole variable domain, filled in from reference TRBV29-1 and TRBJ1-1, reads SAVISQKPSRDICQRGTSLTIQCQVDSQVTMMFWYRQQPGQSLTLIATANQGSEATYESGFVIDKFPISRPNLTFSTLTVSNMSPEDSSIYLCSVRKARQARGTEAFFGQGTRLTVV.

V is TRBV5-4 and J is TRBJ1-2; 10 nucleotides match TRBD1. The germline V gene has CDR1 SGHNT and CDR2 YYREEE (reference sequence). There are 17 residues in the CDR3. J lost 1 base, V lost 0 bases, and 6 bases had no gene match. The CDR3: CASSLVYGQGGNYGYTF. The CDR3 region has the DNA TGTGCCAGCAGCTTGGTCTATGGACAGGGGGGTAACTATGGCTACACCTTC.

The chain combines TRBV7-8 with TRBJ2-3, with TRBD2 matching over 7 bases. V was pared by 4 bases and J by 0 bases, with 7 bases of the junction left unmatched. The length of the CDR3 is 16 residues. The V gene's germline CDR1 is SGHVS and CDR2 FQNEAQ. Written as DNA, the CDR3 is TGTGCCAGCAGCTCCCGGGACTACCCTAGCACAGATACGCAGTATTTT. Amino acids: CASSSRDYPSTDTQYF.

The chain couples TRBV6-1 to TRBJ2-3, with 7 bases fitting TRBD1. Unmatched junction bases numbered 2, after V lost 3 bases and J lost 2 bases. This CDR3 contains 14 residues. Germline V gene lookup returns CDR1 MNHNS and CDR2 SASEGT. In DNA, the CDR3 is TGTGCCAGCAGTGAGGGACAGATCACAGATACGCAGTATTTT. Its protein is CASSEGQITDTQYF.

The chain is built from TRBV6-1 and TRBJ1-2, with D possibly TRBD1 on 6 matching bases. CDR3 length: 13 residues. Germline assignment: CDR1 MNHNS and CDR2 SASEGT. Deletions cut 7 bases from V and 3 bases from J, with 12 bases between. CDR3 in DNA: TGTGCCAGCACCCAAGGACAGTACTATGGCTACACCTTC. Its translation is CASTQGQYYGYTF.